This T cell receptor (beta chain) emerged from a study of CD4 T cells in relation to SARS-CoV-2 and coronaviruses. For this clone: No antigen is known for it.

Here immunoSEQ multiplex PCR was the method, and the copy in TCRdb shows in-frame clones only, minus some. The sample contains about 19,000 clones, 75% to 85% of which appear only once. Germline CDR1 SGDLS, CDR2 YYNGEE. The V gene lost 0 bases and the J gene lost 4 bases, with 13 bases spanning the gap. The CDR3 sequence is 16 residues long. Unexposed donor CD4+ T cells date from 2011-2018, before the COVID-19 pandemic. After ten to eleven days of culture, CD4+ T cells were isolated. The rearrangement joins TRBV9 to TRBJ2-2, with D tentatively TRBD1 or TRBD2 (6 bases each). The receptor's source is a human donor in good health. Source material: CD4+ T cells from PBMCs, cultured in vitro. In nucleotides, the CDR3 is TGTGCCAGCAGCGTAGCCGGGGGCGCGGGCACCGGGGAGCTGTTTTTT. Translating gives CASSVAGGAGTGELFF.